These T cell receptor beta chains were read from a single sample in a study of blood T cells in healthy people across ages. TCRdb independently ran MiXCR on the 5' RACE reads; one entry per CDR3 protein. Of approximately 800,000 distinct CDR3 sequences in the sample, about 26% were seen once. The same sample was also used in a study of T cells of mothers and their children.

Sequencing was done on a sample of blood. The receptors originated from a boy younger than 18 in good health. Both conserved end residues are part of each CDR3. D genes are given only for firm matches. The size entry is marked missing in some rows and otherwise reads once, few, many or a size class.

d_gene: NA; abundance: NA; j_gene: TRBJ2-7; len: 14; v_gene: TRBV20-1; CDR3nt: TGCAGTGCTATATCCCCCACGGCGGGCGACGAGCAGTACTTC; CDR3aa: CSAISPTAGDEQYF
d_gene: NA; abundance: few; j_gene: TRBJ1-2; len: 12; v_gene: TRBV12-3/TRBV12-4; CDR3nt: TGTGCCAGCAGCCCCGGTAGGGTTGGCTACACCTTC; CDR3aa: CASSPGRVGYTF
d_gene: NA; abundance: NA; j_gene: TRBJ1-3; len: 14; v_gene: TRBV20-1; CDR3nt: TGCAGTGCTAGAGATCGAGGGGGTGGAAACACCATATATTTT; CDR3aa: CSARDRGGGNTIYF
d_gene: NA; abundance: few; j_gene: TRBJ2-5; len: 16; v_gene: TRBV4-2; CDR3nt: TGTGCCAGCAGCCAAGGTGGAAGGGGATACCAAGAGACCCAGTACTTC; CDR3aa: CASSQGGRGYQETQYF
d_gene: TRBD1; abundance: NA; j_gene: TRBJ1-2; len: 13; v_gene: TRBV29-1; CDR3nt: TGCAGCGTTACGGAGACAGGGAAAGGTGGCTACACCTTC; CDR3aa: CSVTETGKGGYTF
d_gene: TRBD2; abundance: few; j_gene: TRBJ2-1; len: 19; v_gene: TRBV12-3/TRBV12-4; CDR3nt: TGTGCCAGCAGTTTAGGACCGGGACTAGCGGGGGGAGGCGACAATGAGCAGTTCTTC; CDR3aa: CASSLGPGLAGGGDNEQFF
d_gene: NA; abundance: many; j_gene: TRBJ2-1; len: 13; v_gene: TRBV7-3; CDR3nt: TGTGCCAGCAGCCCCTCGGGGCCCTATGAGCAGTTCTTC; CDR3aa: CASSPSGPYEQFF
d_gene: NA; abundance: few; j_gene: TRBJ1-4; len: 14; v_gene: TRBV12-3/TRBV12-4; CDR3nt: TGTGCCAGCAGCGCACCGACAACGACTGAAAAACTGTTTTTT; CDR3aa: CASSAPTTTEKLFF
d_gene: NA; abundance: NA; j_gene: TRBJ1-2; len: 15; v_gene: TRBV10-2; CDR3nt: TGCGCCAGCAGTGAGTCGTTGGGTAGAGGCTATGGCTACACCTTC; CDR3aa: CASSESLGRGYGYTF
d_gene: NA; abundance: few; j_gene: TRBJ2-7; len: 16; v_gene: TRBV20-1; CDR3nt: TGCAGTGCTCAAGTCTTTCATTGGCCCGTCTCCTACGAGCAGTACTTC; CDR3aa: CSAQVFHWPVSYEQYF
d_gene: NA; abundance: few; j_gene: TRBJ2-5; len: 17; v_gene: TRBV4-2; CDR3nt: TGTGCCAGCAGCCAAGTGGGCAGGACCTCAGGCCAAGAGACCCAGTACTTC; CDR3aa: CASSQVGRTSGQETQYF
d_gene: NA; abundance: many; j_gene: TRBJ2-1; len: 14; v_gene: TRBV18; CDR3nt: TGTGCCAGCTCACCGGGGGGCGGTGGAGATGAGCAGTTCTTC; CDR3aa: CASSPGGGGDEQFF
d_gene: NA; abundance: NA; j_gene: TRBJ1-5; len: 13; v_gene: TRBV12-3/TRBV12-4; CDR3nt: TGTGCCAGCAATAAAATACCAAATCAGCCCCAGCATTTT; CDR3aa: CASNKIPNQPQHF
d_gene: NA; abundance: NA; j_gene: TRBJ1-2; len: 17; v_gene: TRBV6-5; CDR3nt: TGTGCCAGCAGTTACTCCCCCATAGGGTACGGAGACTATGGCTACACCTTC; CDR3aa: CASSYSPIGYGDYGYTF
d_gene: NA; abundance: NA; j_gene: TRBJ2-3; len: 12; v_gene: TRBV29-1; CDR3nt: TGCAGCGTCGTAGCGGTTGGAGATACGCAGTATTTT; CDR3aa: CSVVAVGDTQYF
d_gene: NA; abundance: NA; j_gene: TRBJ2-3; len: 16; v_gene: TRBV6-5; CDR3nt: TGTGCCAGCAGTTACGACGCAGGGGGGGGTACAGATACGCAGTATTTT; CDR3aa: CASSYDAGGGTDTQYF
d_gene: NA; abundance: NA; j_gene: TRBJ2-2; len: 13; v_gene: TRBV30; CDR3nt: TGTGCCTGGAGGACGGGGCTTCCCGGGGAGCTGTTTTTT; CDR3aa: CAWRTGLPGELFF
d_gene: TRBD1; abundance: NA; j_gene: TRBJ1-2; len: 17; v_gene: TRBV25-1; CDR3nt: TGTGCCAGCAGTGGCTTCCGGGACAGAAGATCTAACTATGGCTACACCTTC; CDR3aa: CASSGFRDRRSNYGYTF
d_gene: NA; abundance: few; j_gene: TRBJ1-2; len: 15; v_gene: TRBV7-6; CDR3nt: TGTGCCAGCAGCCGATCTCCGGACAGAATGAATGGCTACACCTTC; CDR3aa: CASSRSPDRMNGYTF
d_gene: NA; abundance: NA; j_gene: TRBJ2-5; len: 12; v_gene: TRBV19; CDR3nt: TGTGCCAGTTCAACCCCGGAGGAGACCCAGTACTTC; CDR3aa: CASSTPEETQYF
d_gene: NA; abundance: NA; j_gene: TRBJ2-1; len: 14; v_gene: TRBV27; CDR3nt: TGTGCCAGCAGTTCCTACGGGGCCTACAATGAGCAGTTCTTC; CDR3aa: CASSSYGAYNEQFF
d_gene: NA; abundance: few; j_gene: TRBJ2-5; len: 13; v_gene: TRBV12-3/TRBV12-4; CDR3nt: TGTGCCAGCAGTTCGGACGGCCGGGGGACCCAGTACTTC; CDR3aa: CASSSDGRGTQYF
d_gene: TRBD2; abundance: NA; j_gene: TRBJ2-1; len: 15; v_gene: TRBV7-9; CDR3nt: TGTGCCAGCAGCTTAGGCGGGGGGACCCTCAATGAGCAGTTCTTC; CDR3aa: CASSLGGGTLNEQFF
d_gene: NA; abundance: few; j_gene: TRBJ2-1; len: 15; v_gene: TRBV7-9; CDR3nt: TGTGCCAGCAGCCCACGAGAGGGCCATTACAATGAGCAGTTCTTC; CDR3aa: CASSPREGHYNEQFF
d_gene: TRBD2; abundance: few; j_gene: TRBJ2-1; len: 19; v_gene: TRBV5-4; CDR3nt: TGTGCCAGCAGCGCGGGACTAGCGGGGGGTCGAAGCTCCTACAATGAGCAGTTCTTC; CDR3aa: CASSAGLAGGRSSYNEQFF